The source of this T cell receptor (beta chain) is a study of shared clonotypes between healthy human individuals. General study points: Limited genetic and exposure-history diversity came from having few donors. Blood was the sole source, and tissue repertoires probably differ.

On this clone: The antigen is unknown.

An assay was performed, and its level was deep. Using immunoSEQ multiplex PCR, the repertoire was profiled, and TCRdb retains in-frame clones only, with some absent. The table includes some 740,000 clones, around 93% detected once. Terminally differentiated effector memory CD45RA+ cells were left out of the naive CD8 fraction, which was CD45RO-negative and positively selected for CCR7. CDR3 length equals 15 residues. Germline CDR1 reads SGHRS; CDR2 reads YFSETQ. The ends lost 4 bases at V and 1 base at J; junction bases unmatched: 7. The source material was naive CD8+ T cells sorted from blood. The J gene is TRBJ2-5, the V gene TRBV5-1; 7 nucleotides match TRBD2. This TCR was recovered from a man aged 25 to 40 in good health. Written as DNA, the CDR3 is TGCGCCAGCAGCAACACACTAGCGACCCAAGAGACCCAGTACTTC. This encodes CASSNTLATQETQYF. Looking up the rest from reference TRBV5-1 and TRBJ2-5 gives the full variable domain: KAGVTQTPRYLIKTRGQQVTLSCSPISGHRSVSWYQQTPGQGLQFLFEYFSETQRNKGNFPGRFSGRQFSNSRSEMNVSTLELGDSALYLCASSNTLATQETQYFGPGTRLLVL.